The 14 T cell receptor beta chains below were found in one sample sequenced in a study of T cells in Graves' hyperthyroidism and ophthalmopathy. Researchers took RNA transcripts and amplified the TCR beta CDR3 regions from them. The study used the HTBI primer set for a first-round RT-PCR of the TCR CDR3. TCRdb reprocessed the multiplex PCR reads with MiXCR, giving one entry per CDR3 protein. The table includes 94,000 or so distinct CDR3 sequences, about 51% detected once. Material for sequencing was blood. The receptors were gathered from a woman aged 40 to 50 with Graves' hyperthyroidism.

Many counts were recorded for this clonotype. The chain uses TRBV12-3 or TRBV12-4 and TRBJ1-1; TRBD1 matches at 7 bases. The CDR3 has 15 residues. Losses at the gene ends were 3 bases for V and 4 bases for J; bases not matched to a gene: 8. The CDR3 DNA sequence: TGTGCCAGCAGTTTTCTGGGGCAGGGGGGCACTGAAGCTTTCTTT. It encodes CASSFLGQGGTEAFF.

For this clonotype: A much larger clone sits a single nucleotide away, making a read error possible. V usage is TRBV12-3 or TRBV12-4 and J usage is TRBJ1-3; TRBD1 aligns across 7 bases. This CDR3 region has 14 residues. Germline trimming cut 2 bases from V and 8 bases from J; bases unmatched to any gene: 6. CDR3 nucleotides: TGTGCCAGCAGTTTAATGGGACAGACTGACACCATATATTTT. It yields the protein CASSLMGQTDTIYF.

Concerning this clonotype itself: Given the absence of the conserved phenylalanine or tryptophan at the CDR3 end, a read error is likely. The CDR3 protein is CSVGPGGGNTIYC. CDR3 nucleotides: TGCAGCGTGGGGCCAGGGGGCGGAAACACCATATATTGT. The rearrangement links TRBV29-1 to TRBJ1-3; 8 positions agree with TRBD1. The CDR3 totals 13 residues. Germline CDR1 and CDR2: SQVTM and ANQGSEA. J lost 4 bases, V lost 6 bases, and 5 bases had no gene match.

In DNA, the CDR3 is TGTGCCAGCAGCGGTAGCGGTGAGGAGACCCAGTACTTC. Translated, it gives CASSGSGEETQYF. V is TRBV9 and J is TRBJ2-5, with D maybe TRBD2 (6 bases). CDR1 and CDR2 (germline): SGDLS, YYNGEE. CDR3 length: 13 amino acids. Trimming shortened V by 3 bases and J by 5 bases, and 11 bases separated the two germline ends. Combining the CDR3 with reference TRBV9 and TRBJ2-5 gives the whole variable domain DSGVTQTPKHLITATGQRVTLRCSPRSGDLSVYWYQQSLDQGLQFLIQYYNGEERAKGNILERFSAQQFPDLHSELNLSSLELGDSALYFCASSGSGEETQYFGPGTRLLVL.

The chain combines TRBV20-1 with TRBJ1-4; tentatively, D is TRBD1 (5 bases). The CDR3 covers 14 residues. Germline V gives CDR1 DFQATT, CDR2 SNEGSKA (reference sequence). V was clipped by 3 bases and J by 4 bases, with 12 bases between them. The CDR3 here is CSASREGYNEKLFF. CDR3 DNA: TGCAGTGCTAGTAGAGAGGGGTATAATGAAAAACTGTTTTTT.

This clonotype turned up a few times. A much larger clone lies one base from this, so it may be a read error. The chain recombines TRBV7-9 with TRBJ2-2; D is possibly TRBD1 (5 bases). This CDR3 is built from 13 residues. Trimming took off 3 bases at V and 9 bases at J, with 11 bases between the two ends. Germline CDR1 and CDR2: SEHNR and FQNEAQ (reference sequence). The CDR3 reads CASSFQTVRELFF. The DNA of the CDR3 is TGTGCCAGCAGCTTTCAGACAGTCAGGGAGCTGTTTTTT.

This chain links TRBV13 with TRBJ1-6, with D tentatively TRBD1 (5 bases). The V end was cut by 2 bases, the J end by 8 bases, with 7 bases between. Germline V lookup: CDR1 PRHDT, CDR2 FYEKMQ (reference sequence). The CDR3 is 13 residues long. DNA of the CDR3: TGTGCCAGCAGCTTACCGGGGGATTCACCCCTCCACTTT. It is translated as CASSLPGDSPLHF.

This clonotype was counted at least ten times. The rearrangement links TRBV2 to TRBJ2-7; D perhaps matches TRBD1 (5 bases). V was trimmed by 8 bases and J by 2 bases, leaving 13 bases between them. Germline CDR1 SNHLY, CDR2 FYNNEI. The CDR3 consists of 13 residues. The CDR3 nucleotides read TGTGCCAGCGTCAGGCCAGGGACCTACGAGCAGTACTTC. As protein: CASVRPGTYEQYF.

This clonotype was seen just once. V gene TRBV5-5 combines with J gene TRBJ2-7; TRBD2 aligns across 13 bases. Trimming cost V 4 bases and J 5 bases; bases outside gene matches: 3. Germline V CDR1 and CDR2: SGHKS, YYEKEE (reference sequence). The CDR3 is made up of 14 amino acids. As DNA, the CDR3 is TGTGCCAGCAGCCGGACTAGCGGGAGCAACGAGCAGTACTTC. Its protein is CASSRTSGSNEQYF.

The rearrangement links TRBV7-9 to TRBJ2-5; unclear D gene. The CDR3 runs 13 residues. CDR1 is SEHNR and CDR2 is FQNEAQ in the germline V gene (reference sequence). Trimming stripped 5 bases from V and 0 bases from J, with 7 bases between. The CDR3, as DNA: TGTGCCAGCAGCGTCACGTACCAAGAGACCCAGTACTTC. It yields the protein CASSVTYQETQYF.

There are many counts of this clonotype. The genes are TRBV19 and TRBJ1-1; tentative D call: TRBD1 (5 bases). V was trimmed by 7 bases and J by 8 bases, leaving 17 bases between them. The CDR3 covers 13 residues. CDR1 and CDR2 from the germline V gene are LNHDA and SQIVND (reference sequence). The CDR3 sequence is CASKFVGETEAFF. The CDR3 DNA reads as TGTGCCAGTAAGTTCGTGGGGGAGACCGAAGCTTTCTTT.

In this sample, this clonotype turned up many times. The chain employs TRBV2 and TRBJ1-5; 11 bases map to TRBD1. This CDR3 contains 15 residues. The J segment lost 7 bases and the V segment lost 9 bases, leaving 11 bases of the junction unmatched. Looked up from germline, CDR1 is SNHLY and CDR2 is FYNNEI. The CDR3 loop reads CASRTGGVSRQPQHF. The CDR3 nucleotides read TGTGCCAGTCGGACAGGGGGCGTATCCAGACAGCCCCAGCATTTT.

This clonotype was counted a single time. V gene TRBV6-1 combines with J gene TRBJ2-2; the D gene is possibly TRBD1 (6 bases). Trimming cost V 5 bases and J 2 bases, with 18 bases left between them. The CDR3 extends over 17 amino acids. Germline lookup yields CDR1 MNHNS and CDR2 SASEGT. The CDR3 nucleotides read TGTGCCAGCAGTCCGACAGGCGTCTCTGGAAACACCGGGGAGCTGTTTTTT. This translates into CASSPTGVSGNTGELFF.

The CDR3 nucleotides read TGCGCCAGCAGCCAGTGGACAGGGGATCACGAGCAGTACTTC. It codes for CASSQWTGDHEQYF. This sequence joins TRBV4-1 and TRBJ2-7; 9 positions match TRBD1. V gave up 3 bases and J gave up 5 bases; unmatched junction bases: 5. From germline, CDR1 is MGHRA and CDR2 YSYEKL. The CDR3 runs to 14 residues.